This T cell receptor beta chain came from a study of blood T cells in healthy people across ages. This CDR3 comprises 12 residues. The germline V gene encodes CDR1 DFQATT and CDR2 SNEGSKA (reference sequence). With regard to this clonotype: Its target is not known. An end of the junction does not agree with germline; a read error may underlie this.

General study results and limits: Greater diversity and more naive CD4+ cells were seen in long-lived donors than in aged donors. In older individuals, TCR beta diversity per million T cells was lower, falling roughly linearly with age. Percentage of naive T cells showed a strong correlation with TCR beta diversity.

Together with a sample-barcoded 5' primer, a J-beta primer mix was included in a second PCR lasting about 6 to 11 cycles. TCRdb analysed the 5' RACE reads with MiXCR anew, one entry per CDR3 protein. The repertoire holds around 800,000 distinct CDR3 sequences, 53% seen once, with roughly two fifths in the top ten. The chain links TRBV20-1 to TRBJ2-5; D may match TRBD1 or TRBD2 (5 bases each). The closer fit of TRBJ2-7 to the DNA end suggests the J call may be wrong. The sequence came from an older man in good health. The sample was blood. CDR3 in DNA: TGCAGTACTAGAGCGGCAGGGCTCGAGCAGTACTTC. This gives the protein CSTRAAGLEQYF.